Listed here are 17 T cell receptor beta chains from one sample, sequenced in a study of a mutant IDH1 vaccine in newly diagnosed glioma. The antigens for these receptors are not known. Measured with immunoSEQ multiplex PCR; TCRdb has only the in-frame clones, and not every one. The data hold approximately 33,000 clones, with over 70% observed a single time. The time point here: week 47, end of study. The investigators gave 300 ug of mutant IDH1 20-mer peptide in each vaccine dose, together with topical imiquimod. The sample in question was PBMCs, obtained from a glioma patient whose treatment included an IDH1 peptide vaccine. These receptors were collected from a man aged 40-49 years with glioma.

The chain is built from TRBV19 and TRBJ2-2; maybe TRBD2 (6 bases). The CDR3 totals 15 residues. Looked up from germline, CDR1 is LNHDA and CDR2 is SQIVND (reference sequence). Trimming shortened V by 11 bases and J by 6 bases, and 22 bases separated the two germline ends. This chain's CDR3 is CAAGRRGDVAGELFF. The DNA for the CDR3 is TGTGCCGCGGGGAGGCGGGGAGATGTCGCCGGGGAGCTGTTTTTT.

The genes are TRBV7-8 and TRBJ1-2; D remains unclear. V lost 5 bases to trimming and J lost 7 bases, with 8 bases between them. Germline V CDR1 and CDR2: SGHVS, FQNEAQ. The CDR3 extends over 11 amino acids. The CDR3 is CASSALSGYTF. The CDR3 coding sequence is TGTGCCAGCAGCGCCCTGAGTGGCTACACCTTC.

The genes are TRBV6-5 and TRBJ2-3; D not certain. The V and J ends lost 3 bases and 6 bases respectively, with 10 bases between them. The CDR3 has 13 amino acids. Germline assignment: CDR1 MNHEY and CDR2 SVGAGI. DNA of the CDR3: TGTGCCAGCAGTTATCGGGTGTCGGATACGCAGTATTTT. Translating gives CASSYRVSDTQYF.

The rearrangement links TRBV7-9 to TRBJ2-3, with D perhaps TRBD2 (6 bases). The V end lost 1 base, the J end lost 0 bases, and 8 bases lay between the germline ends. Looked up from germline, CDR1 is SEHNR and CDR2 is FQNEAQ (reference sequence). This CDR3 region has 15 residues. CDR3 bases: TGTGCCAGCAGCTTAGGTAGCGGAAGCACAGATACGCAGTATTTT. Translation gives CASSLGSGSTDTQYF.

V is TRBV6-6 and J is TRBJ1-2, with a possible D match to TRBD1 (5 bases). The CDR3 runs 12 residues. Per the germline V gene, CDR1 is MNHNY and CDR2 is SVGAGI (reference sequence). V was trimmed by 5 bases and J by 5 bases, leaving 9 bases between them. CDR3: CASSTGGYGYTF. Here the CDR3 DNA reads TGTGCCAGCAGTACCGGGGGATATGGCTACACCTTC.

This chain connects TRBV18 to TRBJ1-1; no firm D call. This CDR3 is built from 16 residues. Deletions cut 5 bases from V and 1 base from J, with 17 bases between. CDR1 and CDR2 (germline): KGHSH, LQKENI. In DNA form, the CDR3 reads TGTGCCAGCTCATCCCTTTCACGGGGAGAGAACACTGAAGCTTTCTTT. Translation gives CASSSLSRGENTEAFF.

The V gene is TRBV6-5, the J gene TRBJ1-2; D is unresolved. Germline V gives CDR1 MNHEY, CDR2 SVGAGI. V was shortened by 2 bases and J by 8 bases, with 12 bases between the two germline ends. This CDR3 is 13 amino acids long. DNA of the CDR3: TGTGCCAGCAGTTACCGTCAGTCTGGGGGCTACACCTTC. It codes for CASSYRQSGGYTF.

The CDR3 region is CATSRDLGTGELFF. The CDR3 region has the DNA TGTGCCACCAGCAGAGATCTGGGTACCGGGGAGCTGTTTTTT. The chain joins TRBV15 to TRBJ2-2; D gene unclear. The V gene's germline CDR1 is LNHNV and CDR2 YYDKDF (reference sequence). This CDR3 comprises 14 residues. V gave up 0 bases and J gave up 5 bases, with 7 bases separating them.

The CDR3 DNA reads TGTGCCAGCAGCCCCCGGAGGGCTAGCGGGCGCTCCTACGAGCAGTACTTC. Translating gives CASSPRRASGRSYEQYF. This chain links TRBV5-6 with TRBJ2-7; 8 bases are shared with TRBD2. CDR3 length: 17 residues. The germline CDR1 and CDR2 sequences are SGHDT and YYEEEE. V lost 4 bases, J lost 0 bases, and 12 bases stayed unmatched.

This chain connects TRBV7-9 to TRBJ2-3, with D possibly TRBD1 on 6 matching bases. Germline V gene data show CDR1 as SEHNR and CDR2 as FQNEAQ (reference sequence). V dropped 5 bases and J dropped 1 base, with 13 bases sitting between them. This CDR3 comprises 15 residues. CDR3 loop: CASSPDSGGTDTQYF. CDR3 DNA: TGTGCCAGCAGCCCCGACTCAGGGGGCACAGATACGCAGTATTTT.

The chain is built from TRBV19 and TRBJ1-5, with TRBD1 identical over 12 bases. The germline CDR1 and CDR2 sequences are LNHDA and SQIVND (reference sequence). CDR3 length equals 15 residues. V dropped 7 bases and J dropped 6; count of bases not matched to a gene: 7. The CDR3 region is CASTLGTGGGQPQHF. CDR3 DNA sequence: TGTGCCAGTACCCTCGGGACAGGGGGCGGTCAGCCCCAGCATTTT. The full variable domain, rest sourced from reference TRBV19 and TRBJ1-5, is DGGITQSPKYLFRKEGQNVTLSCEQNLNHDAMYWYRQDPGQGLRLIYYSQIVNDFQKGDIAEGYSVSREKKESFPLTVTSAQKNPTAFYLCASTLGTGGGQPQHFGDGTRLSIL.

This rearrangement joins TRBV14 to TRBJ2-7, with 14 nucleotides matching TRBD2. The germline CDR1 and CDR2 sequences are SGHDN and FVKESK. The J segment lost 1 base and the V segment lost 0 bases, leaving 5 bases of the junction unmatched. This CDR3 contains 18 residues. The CDR3 DNA reads as TGTGCCAGCAGCCAAGATTGGGGACTAGCGGGAGCGTCCTACGAGCAGTACTTC. Translation gives CASSQDWGLAGASYEQYF.

The genes are TRBV27 and TRBJ1-2, with no clear D. The CDR3 is made up of 16 amino acids. The V gene's germline CDR1 is MNHEY and CDR2 SMNVEV (reference sequence). V was pared by 0 bases and J by 2 bases, with 13 bases between. CDR3 nucleotides: TGTGCCAGCAGTTTATCGCCTCCCGGAGGGAACTATGGCTACACCTTC. Encoded protein: CASSLSPPGGNYGYTF.

The chain joins TRBV11-3 to TRBJ2-1, with D possibly TRBD2 on 6 matching bases. The CDR3 contains 15 residues. Germline V gives CDR1 SGHNT, CDR2 YENEEA. V was pared by 8 bases and J by 2 bases, with 16 bases between. Here the CDR3 DNA reads TGTGCCAGCGGAACTAGCAAGGGGACCTACAATGAGCAGTTCTTC. Translating it yields CASGTSKGTYNEQFF.

The chain is built from TRBV7-5 and TRBJ2-7; TRBD2 is taken as the D call from the table, unchecked against the DNA. TRBV7-5 is deemed a pseudogene. The CDR3 spans 17 residues. CDR3 region: CVRSPHWRPTLRYEQYF. As DNA, the CDR3 is TGTGTCAGAAGCCCGCATTGGCGGCCCACCTTAAGGTACGAGCAGTACTTC.

The chain has TRBV12-1 and TRBJ2-2. TRBV12-1 is shown as a pseudogene. The CDR3 has 14 amino acids. CDR3 DNA: TGTGCCAGCAGCCCCTTCAGCCTCACCGGGGAGCTGTTTTTT. Translation: CASSPFSLTGELFF.

The chain has TRBV2 and TRBJ2-2; tentatively, D is TRBD2 (5 bases). V lost 1 base and J 1 base, leaving 10 bases between the germline ends. The CDR3 contains 16 residues. Germline V CDR1 and CDR2: SNHLY, FYNNEI. CDR3 in DNA: TGTGCCAGCAGTGAAGGGGCGGGCCTGAACACCGGGGAGCTGTTTTTT. Residues: CASSEGAGLNTGELFF. Filled out from reference TRBV2 and TRBJ2-2, the complete variable domain reads EPEVTQTPSHQVTQMGQEVILRCVPISNHLYFYWYRQILGQKVEFLVSFYNNEISEKSEIFDDQFSVERPDGSNFTLKIRSTKLEDSAMYFCASSEGAGLNTGELFFGEGSRLTVL.